The 9 T cell receptor beta chains presented below share a single source sample, sequenced in a study of T cells in Graves' hyperthyroidism and ophthalmopathy. Authors of the study amplified TCR beta CDR3 regions from RNA transcripts. A set of HTBI primers served as the primers for a first-round RT-PCR of the TCR CDR3. MiXCR was run by TCRdb on the multiplex PCR reads, yielding one entry per CDR3 protein. The repertoire holds under 350,000 distinct CDR3 sequences, about 21% seen once, with roughly 52% in the top ten. Sequenced material: blood. The receptors originated from a woman aged 45 to 65 with Graves' hyperthyroidism.

This clonotype was seen ten or more times. The chain joins TRBV30 to TRBJ1-1, with TRBD1 as a possible D gene (6 bases). The V end lost 3 bases, the J end lost 3 bases, and 14 bases lay between the germline ends. In germline, CDR1 is GTSNPN, CDR2 SVGIG (reference sequence). The CDR3 spans 14 residues. The CDR3 DNA reads as TGTGCCTGGAGCCCCCCCCACAGGGACACTGAAGCTTTCTTT. Residues: CAWSPPHRDTEAFF.

The table lists this clonotype with a few counts. This chain links TRBV6-1 with TRBJ1-5; no clear D. Per germline, CDR1 MNHNS and CDR2 SASEGT. There are 11 residues in the CDR3. Trimming stripped 6 bases from V and 7 bases from J, with 7 bases between. This chain's CDR3 is CASRGEQPQHF. The CDR3 DNA sequence: TGTGCCAGCAGGGGCGAACAGCCCCAGCATTTT.

The rearrangement uses TRBV11-2 and TRBJ2-5; 10 nucleotides line up with TRBD2. CDR3 size: 15 residues. Germline lookup yields CDR1 SGHAT and CDR2 FQNNGV. Trimming removed 3 bases from V and 5 bases from J; junction bases left unmatched: 6. The CDR3 DNA reads as TGTGCCAGCAGCTTGCTCCTAGCGGGAGATGAGACCCAGTACTTC. This sequence encodes CASSLLLAGDETQYF.

In its sample, this clonotype was seen a few times. The gene calls are TRBV6-1 and TRBJ1-2; 7 bases map to TRBD1. The V gene's germline CDR1 is MNHNS and CDR2 SASEGT. Trimming cost V 2 bases and J 7 bases; bases outside gene matches: 10. This CDR3 region has 15 residues. The CDR3 here is CASSEQGGVSSGYTF. Here the CDR3 DNA reads TGTGCCAGCAGTGAACAGGGGGGAGTGTCCTCTGGCTACACCTTC.

The chain is built from TRBV24-1 and TRBJ2-7; D is unclear. Trimming stripped 5 bases from V and 3 bases from J, with 10 bases between. This CDR3 is 13 amino acids long. Germline assignment: CDR1 KGHDR and CDR2 SFDVKD. The CDR3 DNA sequence: TGTGCCACCAGTGGGTGGCCGAGCTACGAGCAGTACTTC. This sequence encodes CATSGWPSYEQYF.

This clonotype occurred many times. CDR3: CASSFPGPGQVYEQYF. CDR3 DNA: TGTGCCAGCAGTTTTCCGGGGCCGGGACAGGTGTACGAGCAGTACTTC. The chain recombines TRBV28 with TRBJ2-7; 8 bases match TRBD1. The CDR3 has 16 residues. CDR1 and CDR2 (germline): MDHEN, SYDVKM. V trimming: 3 bases; J trimming: 4 bases; junction bases outside the gene matches: 11. Based on the CDR3 plus reference TRBV28 and TRBJ2-7, the full variable domain is DVKVTQSSRYLVKRTGEKVFLECVQDMDHENMFWYRQDPGLGLRLIYFSYDVKMKEKGDIPEGYSVSREKKERFSLILESASTNQTSMYLCASSFPGPGQVYEQYFGPGTRLTVT.

The V gene is TRBV15, the J gene TRBJ1-1; the D gene is possibly TRBD1 (5 bases). The germline CDR1 and CDR2 sequences are LNHNV and YYDKDF (reference sequence). This CDR3 comprises 15 residues. The V gene lost 1 base and the J gene lost 3 bases, with 12 bases spanning the gap. CDR3 residues: CATSRVRQGYTEAFF. The CDR3 DNA reads as TGTGCCACCAGCAGAGTACGTCAGGGCTACACTGAAGCTTTCTTT.

The rearrangement joins TRBV7-3 to TRBJ2-1; D might be TRBD1 or TRBD2, each matching 6 bases. The CDR3 contains 15 residues. Per the germline V gene, CDR1 is SGHTA and CDR2 is FQGTGA. V was pared by 8 bases and J by 3 bases, with 17 bases between. Written as DNA, the CDR3 is TGTGCCAGCGGGTTGGAGGGGGGCTTCTACAATGAGCAGTTCTTC. It yields the protein CASGLEGGFYNEQFF.

This CDR3 reads CASSLRGTNYGYTF. The CDR3 DNA reads as TGTGCCAGCAGCTTGAGAGGGACCAACTATGGCTACACCTTC. This rearrangement joins TRBV5-8 to TRBJ1-2; possibly TRBD1 for D (5 bases). The V and J ends lost 1 base and 2 bases respectively, with 9 bases between them. The CDR3 is made up of 14 amino acids. Germline V gives CDR1 SGHTS, CDR2 YDEGEE.